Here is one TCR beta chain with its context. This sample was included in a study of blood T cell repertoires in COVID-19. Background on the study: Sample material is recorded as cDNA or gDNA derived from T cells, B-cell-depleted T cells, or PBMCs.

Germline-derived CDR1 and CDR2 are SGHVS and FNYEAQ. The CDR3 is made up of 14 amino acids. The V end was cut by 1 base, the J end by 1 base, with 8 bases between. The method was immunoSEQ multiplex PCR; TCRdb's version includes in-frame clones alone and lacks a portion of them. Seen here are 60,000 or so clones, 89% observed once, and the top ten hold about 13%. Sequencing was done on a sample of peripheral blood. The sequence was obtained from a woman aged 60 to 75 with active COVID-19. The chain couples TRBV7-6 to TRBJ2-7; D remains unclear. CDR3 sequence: CASSLGHLSYEQYF. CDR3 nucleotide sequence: TGTGCCAGCAGCTTAGGACACTTGTCCTACGAGCAGTACTTC.